One and the same sample provided the 20 T cell receptor beta chains below, sequenced in a study of patients and donors after allogeneic stem cell transplantation. MiXCR, run by TCRdb on the RT-PCR reads, gives a single entry per CDR3 protein. The repertoire includes roughly 940,000 distinct CDR3 sequences, approximately 18% of them detected once, and 6% sits in the top ten. Sequencing input: blood, either unsorted or a sorted T cell fraction (not recorded which). Receptors were obtained from a human donor who was either an allogeneic HSCT recipient or a stem cell or donor lymphocyte infusion donor (not recorded which). It is not recorded whose cells these are; they may come from a transplant donor.

This clonotype was detected a few times. J is TRBJ2-4 and V is TRBV15; 10 nucleotides line up with TRBD2. The CDR3 runs to 17 residues. The germline CDR1 and CDR2 sequences are LNHNV and YYDKDF (reference sequence). The V and J ends lost 5 bases and 0 bases, in that order; junction bases with no gene match: 7. As DNA, the CDR3 is TGTGCCACCAGCGGAGCGGGGGGGTCCCTAGCCAAAAACATTCAGTACTTC. Translated: CATSGAGGSLAKNIQYF.

This clonotype was seen only a few times. This CDR3 reads CASDRDLNYEQYF. The DNA of the CDR3 is TGTGCCTCCGACCGGGACTTAAACTACGAGCAGTACTTC. The chain is built from TRBV10-3 and TRBJ2-7, with D possibly matching TRBD2 (6 bases). V lost 11 bases and J 3 bases, leaving 17 bases between the germline ends. Germline CDR1 and CDR2: ENHRY and SYGVKD. The CDR3 covers 13 residues.

The chain recombines TRBV28 with TRBJ2-7; maybe TRBD1 (6 bases). Trimming cost V 11 bases and J 3 bases, with 17 bases left between them. The germline CDR1 and CDR2 sequences are MDHEN and SYDVKM. This CDR3 is 13 amino acids long. The CDR3: CAARGSINYEQYF. The CDR3 DNA reads as TGTGCCGCCAGGGGCAGCATTAACTACGAGCAGTACTTC.

The J gene is TRBJ1-2, the V gene TRBV19, with a possible D match to TRBD1 (6 bases). The CDR3 contains 16 residues. Per the germline V gene, CDR1 is LNHDA and CDR2 is SQIVND (reference sequence). The ends were cut back, 5 bases at V and 3 bases at J, with 19 bases in the middle. CDR3 sequence reads: CASSRPTGPRDYGYTF. CDR3 sequence (DNA): TGTGCCAGTAGTCGCCCGACAGGACCTAGAGACTATGGCTACACCTTC.

The table lists this clonotype with a few counts. The chain recombines TRBV7-8 with TRBJ1-2, with 9 nucleotides matching TRBD1. Germline CDR1 and CDR2: SGHVS and FQNEAQ. The CDR3 covers 16 residues. Unmatched junction bases numbered 8, after V lost 1 base and J lost 5 bases. The CDR3: CASSLERLGTGYGYTF. CDR3 coding DNA: TGTGCCAGCAGCTTAGAGCGTTTGGGGACAGGGTATGGCTACACCTTC.

This clonotype showed up just a few times. The genes are TRBV20-1 and TRBJ2-3; the match to TRBD2 covers 8 bases. The germline V gene encodes CDR1 DFQATT and CDR2 SNEGSKA (reference sequence). The CDR3 totals 16 residues. After removal of 5 bases from V and 0 bases from J, the junction contained 10 bases not matched to a gene. The DNA of the CDR3 is TGCAGTGCTGCCGGAGGGCGGGAGGCCAGCACAGATACGCAGTATTTT. This sequence encodes CSAAGGREASTDTQYF.

This clonotype was found many times. The chain employs TRBV20-1 and TRBJ2-1, with TRBD2 matching over 9 bases. The CDR3 covers 19 residues. V shed 0 bases, J shed 4 bases, and the junction held 16 bases outside the gene matches. Germline V gene lookup returns CDR1 DFQATT and CDR2 SNEGSKA (reference sequence). The CDR3 sequence is CSAREGGGSGGSWYNEQFF. The CDR3 nucleotides read TGCAGTGCTAGAGAAGGAGGGGGGAGCGGGGGGTCTTGGTACAATGAGCAGTTCTTC.

The chain joins TRBV4-3 to TRBJ2-1; D possibly corresponds to TRBD2 (7 bases). Trimming shortened V by 1 base and J by 7 bases, and 14 bases separated the two germline ends. CDR1 is LGHNA, CDR2 YSLEER, per germline. CDR3 length equals 15 residues. CDR3: CASSQVWGGLNEQFF. DNA for the CDR3: TGCGCCAGCAGCCAAGTCTGGGGGGGCTTGAATGAGCAGTTCTTC.

The V call is TRBV7-8, the J call TRBJ1-2; D is ambiguous. The ends were cut back, 0 bases at V and 0 bases at J, with 8 bases in the middle. The germline CDR1 and CDR2 sequences are SGHVS and FQNEAQ. The CDR3 covers 15 residues. The CDR3 nucleotides are TGTGCCAGCAGCTTAGCCCCCATCACTAACTATGGCTACACCTTC. Translated, it gives CASSLAPITNYGYTF.

This chain connects TRBV25-1 to TRBJ1-2; D uncertain. V gave up 4 bases and J gave up 7 bases, with 10 bases separating them. The CDR3 runs to 12 residues. The germline CDR1 and CDR2 sequences are MGHDK and SYGVNS. This CDR3 is CASSALGSGYTF. CDR3 DNA: TGTGCCAGCAGTGCGTTAGGGTCTGGCTACACCTTC.

The chain is built from TRBV24-1 and TRBJ2-7, with a tentative D call TRBD1 (6 bases). Per germline, CDR1 KGHDR and CDR2 SFDVKD. Between the trimmed V and J ends, which lost 6 bases and 7 bases, there was a span of 21 bases. CDR3 length equals 15 residues. The CDR3 reads CATSPAEQGRKEQYF. For the CDR3, the DNA is TGTGCCACCAGTCCAGCTGAACAGGGAAGGAAAGAGCAGTACTTC.

V usage is TRBV7-6 and J usage is TRBJ2-1; TRBD2 matches at 9 bases. This CDR3 spans 16 amino acids. V lost 0 bases and J lost 3; bases outside the gene matches: 3. From germline, CDR1 is SGHVS and CDR2 FNYEAQ. CDR3 sequence reads: CASSLAPSGVYNEQFF. The DNA of the CDR3 is TGTGCCAGCAGCTTAGCCCCTAGCGGGGTCTACAATGAGCAGTTCTTC.

This clonotype has only a few counts. This chain links TRBV5-1 with TRBJ1-1; D is ambiguous. The CDR3 extends over 15 amino acids. Trimming took 4 bases from V and 1 from J, leaving 14 bases between them. Germline loops: CDR1 SGHRS, CDR2 YFSETQ. The CDR3, as DNA: TGCGCCAGCAGCCCGACGGGCGAGAGGAACACTGAAGCTTTCTTT. Protein product: CASSPTGERNTEAFF. The full variable domain, rest sourced from reference TRBV5-1 and TRBJ1-1, is KAGVTQTPRYLIKTRGQQVTLSCSPISGHRSVSWYQQTPGQGLQFLFEYFSETQRNKGNFPGRFSGRQFSNSRSEMNVSTLELGDSALYLCASSPTGERNTEAFFGQGTRLTVV.

The chain combines TRBV19 with TRBJ2-7; 10 positions match TRBD2. V dropped 3 bases and J dropped 3; count of bases not matched to a gene: 2. Germline CDR1 LNHDA, CDR2 SQIVND (reference sequence). The CDR3 loop spans 14 amino acids. CDR3 loop: CASSMGLAIYEQYF. As DNA, the CDR3 is TGTGCCAGTAGTATGGGACTAGCGATCTACGAGCAGTACTTC.

The chain couples TRBV24-1 to TRBJ2-1; a possible D gene is TRBD2 (5 bases). Germline V gene lookup returns CDR1 KGHDR and CDR2 SFDVKD. The length of the CDR3 is 13 residues. Trimming shortened V by 5 bases and J by 5 bases, and 9 bases separated the two germline ends. The CDR3 region has the DNA TGTGCCACCAGTGCAGTCGGGGACAATGAGCAGTTCTTC. It specifies CATSAVGDNEQFF.

As DNA, the CDR3 is TGCAGCGTTGTCCTGACTGGGGAGACCCAGTACTTC. This codes for CSVVLTGETQYF. This chain links TRBV29-1 with TRBJ2-5; no definite D call. Looked up from germline, CDR1 is SQVTM and CDR2 is ANQGSEA. Trimming pared 4 bases from V and 5 bases from J, leaving 11 bases between. The CDR3 length is 12 residues.

This chain joins TRBV7-9 and TRBJ2-1; 7 positions match TRBD1. After removal of 7 bases from V and 16 bases from J, the junction contained 13 bases not matched to a gene. CDR1 and CDR2 from the germline V gene are SEHNR and FQNEAQ (reference sequence). The length of the CDR3 is 12 residues. CDR3 nucleotide sequence: TGTGCCAGCACCACACCCGGGACAGTGGCCTTCTTC. Residues: CASTTPGTVAFF.

The chain recombines TRBV6-2 or TRBV6-3 with TRBJ1-1; D gene uncertain. Germline CDR1 MNHEY, CDR2 SVGEGT. V lost 2 bases to trimming and J lost 4 bases, with 11 bases between them. This CDR3 spans 14 amino acids. The CDR3 DNA follows: TGTGCCAGCAGTTACGGAGGAGGAATCACTGAAGCTTTCTTT. As protein: CASSYGGGITEAFF.

The chain carries TRBV12-3 or TRBV12-4 and TRBJ1-5, with unresolved D. Trimming left V 6 bases short and J 7 bases short, with 13 bases between. CDR3 size: 13 residues. The CDR3 DNA reads as TGTGCCAGCAGCCCCCCTGGCGGCCAGCCCCAGCATTTT. Its protein product is CASSPPGGQPQHF.

This chain joins TRBV5-1 and TRBJ2-1; TRBD1 aligns across 8 bases. The CDR3 totals 15 residues. J was trimmed by 0 bases and V by 7 bases; bases with no gene match: 6. Germline V lookup: CDR1 SGHRS, CDR2 YFSETQ. The CDR3 here is CASRQGARSYNEQFF. DNA of the CDR3: TGCGCCAGCCGTCAGGGGGCACGCTCCTACAATGAGCAGTTCTTC.